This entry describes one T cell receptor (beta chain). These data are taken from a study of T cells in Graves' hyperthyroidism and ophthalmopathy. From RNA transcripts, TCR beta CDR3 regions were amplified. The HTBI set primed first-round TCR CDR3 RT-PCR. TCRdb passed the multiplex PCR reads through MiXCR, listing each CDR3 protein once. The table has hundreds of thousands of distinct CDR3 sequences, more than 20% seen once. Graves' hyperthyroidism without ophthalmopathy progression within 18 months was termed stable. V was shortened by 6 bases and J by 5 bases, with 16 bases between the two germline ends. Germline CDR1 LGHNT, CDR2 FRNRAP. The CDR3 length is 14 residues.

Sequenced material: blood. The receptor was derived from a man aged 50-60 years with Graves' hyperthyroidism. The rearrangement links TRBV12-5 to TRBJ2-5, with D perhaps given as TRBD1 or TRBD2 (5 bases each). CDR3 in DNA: TGTGCTAGTGGATACGGGGCATACGGGGAGACCCAGTACTTC. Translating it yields CASGYGAYGETQYF. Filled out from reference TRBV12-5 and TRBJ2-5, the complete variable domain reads DARVTQTPRHKVTEMGQEVTMRCQPILGHNTVFWYRQTMMQGLELLAYFRNRAPLDDSGMPKDRFSAEMPDATLATLKIQPSEPRDSAVYFCASGYGAYGETQYFGPGTRLLVL.